The TCR beta chain described here comes from a study of OX40 agonist ivuxolimab in advanced cancers. Here immunoSEQ multiplex PCR was the method, and the copy in TCRdb shows in-frame clones only, minus some. The table records around 40,000 clones, around 87% of them present only once. Germline-derived CDR1 and CDR2 are SGHVS and FNYEAQ. The CDR3 totals 14 residues. The trim removed 1 base at V and 4 bases at J, leaving 3 bases unmatched. The source material was CD4+ or CD8+ T cells sorted from blood, sampled in a trial of the OX40 agonist ivuxolimab. This TCR derives from an adult with an advanced solid tumor such as melanoma, head and neck, liver or kidney cancer. V and J are TRBV7-6 and TRBJ1-1, with 7 nucleotides matching TRBD1. CDR3: CASSLGQGITEAFF. The DNA of the CDR3 is TGTGCCAGCAGCTTAGGACAGGGCATCACTGAAGCTTTCTTT.